A selection of T cell receptor beta chains follows, all from one sample in a study of T cells in narcolepsy. Measured with immunoSEQ multiplex PCR; TCRdb has only the in-frame clones, and not every one. This sample carries 25,000 to 35,000 clones, 82% of them seen once, and the ten largest clones take more than 0.95%. Specimen: CD45RA- memory CD4+ T cells from PBMCs. The receptors were sampled from a human donor with narcolepsy. The CDR3 runs from the conserved cysteine through the conserved F or W. D genes are given only for firm matches. Clone size is stated in some rows and not others, as once, few, many or a class when expanded.

>TRBJ1-1|TRBV5-1|.|.
CASSSLVGGRGTEAFF
TGCGCCAGCAGCTCCCTGGTCGGGGGGCGCGGCACTGAAGCTTTCTTT
>TRBJ2-3|TRBV7-3|.|.
CASSLASADTQYF
TGTGCCAGCAGCTTGGCTAGCGCAGATACGCAGTATTTT
>TRBJ1-1|TRBV28|.|.
CASSLSPGLGAVDTEAFF
TGTGCCAGCAGTTTATCCCCGGGCCTGGGGGCTGTAGACACTGAAGCTTTCTTT
>TRBJ1-6|TRBV28|.|.
CASSLPVPSSYNSPLHF
TGTGCCAGCAGTTTACCGGTTCCGAGCTCCTATAATTCACCCCTCCACTTT
>TRBJ1-2|TRBV19|.|.
CASSSGGYGYTF
TGTGCCAGTAGTAGTGGCGGCTATGGCTACACCTTC
>TRBJ1-5|TRBV19|few|.
CASKAGSGFSNQPQHF
TGTGCCAGCAAAGCGGGTTCAGGTTTTAGCAATCAGCCCCAGCATTTT
>TRBJ1-1|TRBV29-1|.|.
CSVVSPGDGTEAFF
TGCAGCGTTGTCTCTCCAGGGGATGGGACTGAAGCTTTCTTT
>TRBJ1-3|TRBV15|.|.
CATTNGDPSSGNTIYF
TGTGCCACCACAAACGGGGACCCGAGCTCTGGAAACACCATATATTTT
>TRBJ2-3|TRBV15|.|.
CATSNLRSGDTQYF
TGTGCCACCAGCAATTTGAGATCCGGAGATACGCAGTATTTT
>TRBJ2-1|TRBV27|.|TRBD2
CASSLGAGGHFRSYNEQFF
TGTGCCAGCAGTTTAGGGGCGGGAGGGCACTTCCGCTCCTACAATGAGCAGTTCTTC
>TRBJ2-7|TRBV27|.|TRBD2
CASRVAGAYEQYF
TGTGCCAGCAGGGTAGCGGGGGCCTACGAGCAGTACTTC
>TRBJ2-7|TRBV29-1|.|.
CSVVFGSYEQYF
TGCAGCGTTGTTTTCGGGTCCTACGAGCAGTACTTC
>TRBJ1-4|TRBV19|.|.
CASSQGLREKLFF
TGTGCCAGTAGTCAGGGGTTGAGAGAAAAACTGTTTTTT
>TRBJ2-1|TRBV28|few|.
CASSSSGPTYNEQFF
TGTGCCAGCAGTTCCTCCGGGCCCACCTACAATGAGCAGTTCTTC
>TRBJ1-5|TRBV5-1|.|TRBD1
CASSLTGGQPQHF
TGCGCCAGCAGCTTAACAGGGGGTCAGCCCCAGCATTTT
>TRBJ2-1|TRBV5-6|.|.
CASSYWNNEQFF
TGTGCCAGCAGCTACTGGAACAATGAGCAGTTCTTC
>TRBJ2-3|TRBV7-9|.|.
CASSLVSSPADTQYF
TGTGCCAGCAGCTTAGTCTCTTCCCCCGCAGATACGCAGTATTTT
>TRBJ1-2|TRBV2|.|.
CASLKSGADGYTF
TGTGCCAGCTTAAAATCCGGCGCGGATGGCTACACCTTC
>TRBJ1-3|TRBV9|.|.
CASSADRNTIYF
TGTGCCAGCAGCGCAGACAGAAACACCATATATTTT
>TRBJ2-1|TRBV18|.|TRBD1
CASSPDRSYNEQFF
TGTGCCAGCTCACCGGACAGGTCCTACAATGAGCAGTTCTTC
>TRBJ2-7|TRBV29-1|.|TRBD1
CSVEDQGAGGAYEQYF
TGCAGCGTTGAAGATCAGGGGGCAGGAGGTGCCTACGAGCAGTACTTC
>TRBJ2-2|TRBV6-1|few|.
CASSEALMNTGELFF
TGTGCCAGCAGTGAAGCTCTGATGAACACCGGGGAGCTGTTTTTT
>TRBJ2-5|TRBV19|.|.
CASNRDGEETQYF
TGTGCCAGTAACCGGGACGGTGAAGAGACCCAGTACTTC
>TRBJ2-1|TRBV7-9|.|.
CASSLVAGHEQFF
TGTGCCAGCAGCTTAGTAGCAGGGCATGAGCAGTTCTTC
>TRBJ1-1|TRBV28|.|TRBD1
CASSSRTGRTEAFF
TGTGCCAGCAGTTCTAGGACAGGGAGGACTGAAGCTTTCTTT
>TRBJ1-4|TRBV27|.|.
CASSLSRTVGEKLFF
TGTGCCAGCAGTTTATCGCGGACAGTTGGTGAAAAACTGTTTTTT
>TRBJ2-4|TRBV7-2|.|.
CASSSAYIQYF
TGTGCCAGCAGCTCCGCTTACATTCAGTACTTC
>TRBJ1-2|TRBV30|.|.
CAWSTGTNYGYTF
TGTGCCTGGAGTACTGGGACAAACTATGGCTACACCTTC
>TRBJ1-5|TRBV10-3|.|.
CAISDHNDPGQPQHF
TGTGCCATCAGTGACCACAACGACCCTGGTCAGCCCCAGCATTTT
>TRBJ2-3|TRBV4-2|.|TRBD2
CASSQDLAGALGDTQYF
TGTGCCAGCAGCCAAGATCTAGCGGGGGCCTTGGGAGATACGCAGTATTTT
>TRBJ1-6|TRBV28|.|.
CASSILVGHSPLHF
TGTGCCAGCAGTATCCTGGTGGGTCATTCACCCCTCCACTTT
>TRBJ2-1|TRBV27|few|.
CASSLQPTGNEQFF
TGTGCCAGCAGTTTACAGCCGACTGGTAATGAGCAGTTCTTC
>TRBJ1-2|TRBV29-1|.|.
CSVEGQPNYGYTF
TGCAGCGTTGAAGGACAGCCAAACTATGGCTACACCTTC
>TRBJ2-3|TRBV5-1|.|TRBD2
CASSWGLAEDTQYF
TGCGCCAGCAGCTGGGGACTAGCGGAGGATACGCAGTATTTT
>TRBJ2-1|TRBV11-2|.|TRBD1
CASSFGQGMKNEQFF
TGTGCCAGCAGCTTTGGACAGGGCATGAAGAATGAGCAGTTCTTC
>TRBJ1-4|TRBV7-9|.|.
CASSPGAGANEKLFF
TGTGCCAGCAGCCCCGGAGCGGGAGCTAATGAAAAACTGTTTTTT
>TRBJ2-1|TRBV5-1|.|TRBD2
CASSASSGSYNEQFF
TGCGCCAGCAGCGCATCTAGCGGAAGCTACAATGAGCAGTTCTTC
>TRBJ2-7|TRBV5-1|.|.
CASSLGVGDEQYF
TGCGCCAGCAGCTTGGGTGTCGGGGACGAGCAGTACTTC
>TRBJ2-4|TRBV19|.|.
CASSMTGVKNIQYF
TGTGCCAGTAGTATGACGGGGGTTAAAAACATTCAGTACTTC
>TRBJ1-1|TRBV11-2|.|.
CASSADVPVVAFF
TGTGCCAGCAGCGCGGACGTCCCAGTGGTGGCTTTCTTT
>TRBJ1-2|TRBV19|few|.
CASTPSRGMGYGYTF
TGTGCCAGTACCCCCTCGCGGGGCATGGGCTATGGCTACACCTTC
>TRBJ2-7|TRBV28|.|.
CASRSNSLGNSYEQYF
TGTGCCAGCAGATCAAATTCGCTAGGAAACTCCTACGAGCAGTACTTC
>TRBJ1-1|TRBV2|few|.
CASSLSTSTEAFF
TGTGCCAGCAGCTTGTCCACAAGCACTGAAGCTTTCTTT
>TRBJ1-3|TRBV10-3|few|TRBD1
CAINSGQGDQGNTIYF
TGTGCCATCAACAGTGGACAGGGGGATCAAGGAAACACCATATATTTT
>TRBJ2-2|TRBV7-9|.|.
CASSLTRHETGELFF
TGTGCCAGCAGCTTAACCCGACACGAAACCGGGGAGCTGTTTTTT
>TRBJ1-2|TRBV6-1|.|.
CASTIVGGPNYGYTF
TGTGCCAGCACCATTGTAGGGGGACCCAACTATGGCTACACCTTC
>TRBJ1-2|TRBV6-5|.|.
CASQTGSFGYTF
TGTGCCAGCCAAACAGGGTCTTTTGGCTACACCTTC
>TRBJ1-1|TRBV11-2|.|.
CASSLVEGRGTEAFF
TGTGCCAGCAGCTTAGTTGAGGGTAGGGGCACTGAAGCTTTCTTT
>TRBJ2-1|TRBV5-6|.|.
CASSSLREQFF
TGTGCCAGCAGCTCCCTACGGGAGCAGTTCTTC
>TRBJ1-1|TRBV7-9|.|.
CASSFPHGRGSDTEAFF
TGTGCCAGCAGCTTCCCCCATGGTAGGGGTTCGGACACTGAAGCTTTCTTT
>TRBJ1-1|TRBV28|.|.
CASSPKEGWAFF
TGTGCCAGCAGCCCTAAGGAGGGCTGGGCTTTCTTT
>TRBJ2-7|TRBV27|.|.
CASSSRGGYEQYF
TGTGCCAGCAGTTCGAGGGGGGGCTACGAGCAGTACTTC
>TRBJ1-2|TRBV6-1|.|.
CATLGQGRGIGGYTF
TGTGCCACCCTTGGGCAGGGGAGGGGTATAGGTGGCTACACCTTC
>TRBJ2-1|TRBV19|.|TRBD1
CASGSQGFEQFF
TGTGCCAGTGGATCACAGGGGTTTGAGCAGTTCTTC
>TRBJ1-4|TRBV2|once|.
CASSEAGSNEKLFF
TGTGCCAGCAGTGAAGCTGGGAGTAATGAAAAACTGTTTTTT
>TRBJ1-4|TRBV6-7|.|TRBD1
CASSYSDRDRCEKLFF
TGTGCCAGCAGTTACTCGGACAGGGATCGGTGTGAAAAACTGTTTTTT
>TRBJ2-3|TRBV5-1|.|TRBD1
CASSSRQGTDTQYF
TGCGCCAGCAGCTCTCGACAGGGGACAGATACGCAGTATTTT
>TRBJ2-5|TRBV5-1|.|TRBD1
CASKTGTGEETQYF
TGCGCCAGCAAAACCGGGACAGGGGAAGAGACCCAGTACTTC
>TRBJ1-5|TRBV6-1|.|.
CASRNTDTTDQPQHF
TGTGCCAGCAGGAATACGGACACCACAGATCAGCCCCAGCATTTT
>TRBJ1-4|TRBV11-2|.|TRBD1
CASSLQGAPGEKLFF
TGTGCCAGCAGTTTACAGGGGGCGCCGGGTGAAAAACTGTTTTTT